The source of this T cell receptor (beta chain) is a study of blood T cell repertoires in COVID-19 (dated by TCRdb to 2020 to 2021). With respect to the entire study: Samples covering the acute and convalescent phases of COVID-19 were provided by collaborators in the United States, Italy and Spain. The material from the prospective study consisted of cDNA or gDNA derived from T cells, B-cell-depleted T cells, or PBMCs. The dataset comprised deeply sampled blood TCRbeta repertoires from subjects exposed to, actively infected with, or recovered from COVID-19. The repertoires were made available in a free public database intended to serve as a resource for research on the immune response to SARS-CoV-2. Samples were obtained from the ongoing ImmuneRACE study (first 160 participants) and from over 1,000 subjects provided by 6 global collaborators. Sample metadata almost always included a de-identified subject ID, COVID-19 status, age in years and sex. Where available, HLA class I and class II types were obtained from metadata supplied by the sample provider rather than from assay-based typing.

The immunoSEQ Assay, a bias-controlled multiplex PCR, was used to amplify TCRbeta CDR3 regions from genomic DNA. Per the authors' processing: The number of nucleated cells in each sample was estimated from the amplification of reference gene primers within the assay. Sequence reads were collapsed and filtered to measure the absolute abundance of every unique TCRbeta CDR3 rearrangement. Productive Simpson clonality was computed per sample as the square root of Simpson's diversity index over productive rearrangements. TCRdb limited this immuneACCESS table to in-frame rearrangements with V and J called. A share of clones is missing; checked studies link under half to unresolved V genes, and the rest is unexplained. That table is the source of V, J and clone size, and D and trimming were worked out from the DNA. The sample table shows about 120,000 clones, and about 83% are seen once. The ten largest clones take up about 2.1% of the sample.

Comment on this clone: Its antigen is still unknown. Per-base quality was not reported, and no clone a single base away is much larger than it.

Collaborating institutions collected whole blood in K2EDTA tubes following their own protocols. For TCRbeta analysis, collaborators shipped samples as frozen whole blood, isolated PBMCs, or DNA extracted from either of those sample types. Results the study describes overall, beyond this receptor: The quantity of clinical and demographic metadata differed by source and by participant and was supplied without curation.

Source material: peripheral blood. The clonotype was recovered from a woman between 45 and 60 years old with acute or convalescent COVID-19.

Read as DNA, the sequence is TGTGCCAGCAGCGTAGGGACACTCACAGATACGCAGTATTTT. It is translated as CASSVGTLTDTQYF. This sequence uses TRBV9 and TRBJ2-3; TRBD1 could be the D gene, as 5 bases match. The germline V gene encodes CDR1 SGDLS and CDR2 YYNGEE. The trim is 0 bases for V and 2 bases for J, with a gap of 7 bases between the germline ends. Including the terminal cysteine and phenylalanine, the CDR3 comprises 14 residues. Here the CDR3 DNA is all that survives: 42 bases in frame from base 1. Beyond the CDR3, the reference TRBV9 and TRBJ2-3 genes provide the residues; the full variable domain reads: DSGVTQTPKHLITATGQRVTLRCSPRSGDLSVYWYQQSLDQGLQFLIQYYNGEERAKGNILERFSAQQFPDLHSELNLSSLELGDSALYFCASSVGTLTDTQYFGPGTRLTVL.